The 15 T cell receptor beta chains presented below share a single source sample, sequenced in a study of T cell responses to AZD1222 COVID-19 vaccine (dated by TCRdb to the early 2020s). The time point label of this sample denotes: baseline before first vaccination. Library preparation used the immunoSEQ multiplex PCR assay. In TCRdb, the immuneACCESS table is reduced to in-frame sequences with V and J assigned. These tables do not hold every clone; where another copy was compared, an unresolved V gene accounts for under half, and the others remain unexplained. In this sample the table shows 100,000 to 150,000 clones, roughly nine tenths of which occur a single time. The ten biggest clones cover more than 4% of the sample. The sequenced sample was peripheral blood, obtained on day 0 of AZD1222 vaccination. Source of these receptors: an adult in good health.

J is TRBJ1-6 and V is TRBV28, with D perhaps TRBD1 (5 bases). Between the trimmed V and J ends, which lost 7 bases and 7 bases, there was a span of 17 bases. This CDR3 comprises 15 residues. The V gene's germline CDR1 is MDHEN and CDR2 SYDVKM. Here the CDR3 reads CASNSGEKGNSPLHF. In nucleotides, the CDR3 is TGTGCCAGCAATTCCGGAGAGAAGGGGAATTCACCCCTCCACTTT.

CDR3 DNA: TGCAGTGCTTCCGAGAATCAGCCCCAGCATTTT. This gives the protein CSASENQPQHF. The chain joins TRBV20-1 to TRBJ1-5; D is unresolved. Trimming removed 5 bases from V and 4 bases from J, with 6 bases in between. Per the germline V gene, CDR1 is DFQATT and CDR2 is SNEGSKA (reference sequence). The CDR3 is made up of 11 amino acids.

The chain uses TRBV4-2 and TRBJ1-1, with D hard to call. Germline loops: CDR1 LGHNA, CDR2 YNFKEQ. V gave up 0 bases and J gave up 5 bases, with 7 bases separating them. CDR3 length: 13 amino acids. The CDR3 reads CASSQDRETEAFF. In nucleotides, the CDR3 is TGTGCCAGCAGCCAAGATAGGGAAACTGAAGCTTTCTTT.

The chain combines TRBV6-5 with TRBJ2-7; 11 bases map to TRBD2. V gave up 9 bases and J gave up 4 bases; unmatched junction bases: 5. Germline V CDR1 and CDR2: MNHEY, SVGAGI. The CDR3 contains 13 residues. CDR3 sequence (DNA): TGTGCCAGTGAGACTAGCGGGGCTTACGAGCAGTACTTC. Translated, it gives CASETSGAYEQYF.

This chain uses TRBV28 with TRBJ1-2; D not certain. Trimming took off 7 bases at V and 0 bases at J, with 15 bases between the two ends. The CDR3 is 15 amino acids. CDR1 and CDR2 from the germline V gene are MDHEN and SYDVKM. Here the CDR3 DNA reads TGTGCCAGCACCCAACAGAGGACTGCTAACTATGGCTACACCTTC. Translated, it gives CASTQQRTANYGYTF.

The chain couples TRBV7-8 to TRBJ2-7; maybe TRBD2 (6 bases). Looked up from germline, CDR1 is SGHVS and CDR2 is FQNEAQ. With 1 base removed from V and 0 bases from J, the gap between germline ends came to 19 bases. The CDR3 consists of 18 residues. For the CDR3, the DNA is TGTGCCAGCAGCTTAGATTCCGGGGGAGTTATTCTCTCCTACGAGCAGTACTTC. It codes for CASSLDSGGVILSYEQYF.

V is TRBV6-5 and J is TRBJ2-2, with 8 bases matching TRBD1. The junction had 3 bases not matched to a gene; V was cut back by 2 bases and J by 4 bases. The germline CDR1 and CDR2 sequences are MNHEY and SVGAGI. This CDR3 region has 15 residues. CDR3 DNA: TGTGCCAGCAGTTACCAACAGGGGGGCACCGGGGAGCTGTTTTTT. Translation gives CASSYQQGGTGELFF.

The chain uses TRBV11-2 and TRBJ2-7; D is possibly TRBD1 (6 bases). The CDR3 totals 12 residues. V was cut by 5 bases and J by 9 bases, with 14 bases left in between. Germline V CDR1 and CDR2: SGHAT, FQNNGV. The CDR3 DNA sequence: TGTGCCAGCAGCCAACACAGGGATCGGCAGTACTTC. As protein: CASSQHRDRQYF.

This chain uses TRBV6-5 with TRBJ2-1, with 11 bases identical to TRBD2. Per germline, CDR1 MNHEY and CDR2 SVGAGI. V lost 8 bases and J lost 9; bases outside the gene matches: 9. This CDR3 has 14 amino acids. CDR3 DNA: TGTGCCAGCCGCGCCCCAACTAGCGGGGGTGAGCAGTTCTTC. It codes for CASRAPTSGGEQFF.

The V gene is TRBV3-1 (or the pseudogene TRBV3-2), the J gene TRBJ1-2; D remains unclear. V gave up 1 base and J gave up 5 bases, with 5 bases separating them. Germline V gene data show CDR1 as LGHDT and CDR2 as YNNKEL (reference sequence). CDR3 size: 12 residues. CDR3 region: CASSQANYGYTF. DNA of the CDR3: TGTGCCAGCAGCCAAGCCAATTATGGCTACACCTTC.

The V call is TRBV19, the J call TRBJ2-3; D tentatively reads TRBD1 or TRBD2 (5 bases each). CDR1 is LNHDA and CDR2 is SQIVND in the germline V gene (reference sequence). V shed 3 bases and J shed 6 bases, with 13 bases lying between them. CDR3 length: 14 amino acids. CDR3 in DNA: TGTGCCAGTAGTATTGCGAGAGGGGTCGATACGCAGTATTTT. Amino acid sequence: CASSIARGVDTQYF.

In nucleotides, the CDR3 is TGTGCCAGCAGTAAGCGGGCTACAGGGGAGTTGGATCAGCCCCAGCATTTT. This translates into CASSKRATGELDQPQHF. This chain joins TRBV7-9 and TRBJ1-5, with 7 bases that match TRBD1. This CDR3 spans 17 amino acids. Trimming at V came to 6 bases and at J to 5 bases, leaving 16 bases not matched to a gene. The germline V gene encodes CDR1 SEHNR and CDR2 FQNEAQ (reference sequence).

J is TRBJ1-6 and V is TRBV28; 12 bases agree with TRBD1. Germline CDR1 reads MDHEN; CDR2 reads SYDVKM. V shed 6 bases, J shed 12 bases, and the junction held 6 bases outside the gene matches. The CDR3 runs 14 residues. This chain's CDR3 is CASRRGQGAVPLHF. CDR3 nucleotide sequence: TGTGCCAGCAGACGGGGACAGGGGGCCGTACCCCTCCACTTT.

Worth noting for this clone: A junction end diverges from the germline sequence, so it may reflect a read error. The chain has TRBV5-1 and TRBJ1-1; D perhaps matches TRBD1 (5 bases). Germline lookup yields CDR1 SGHRS and CDR2 YFSETQ. The CDR3 covers 13 residues. CDR3: CASQGVKNIEAFF. In DNA, the CDR3 is TGCGCCAGCCAAGGGGTGAAGAACATTGAAGCTTTCTTT.

The chain combines TRBV14 with TRBJ2-1; 8 bases fit TRBD2. From germline, CDR1 is SGHDN and CDR2 FVKESK. This CDR3 has 17 residues. Trimming took 4 bases from V and 0 from J; bases not matched to a gene: 8. CDR3: CASSLRLAGGSYNEQFF. In nucleotides, the CDR3 is TGTGCCAGCAGCCTAAGGCTGGCGGGGGGCTCCTACAATGAGCAGTTCTTC.